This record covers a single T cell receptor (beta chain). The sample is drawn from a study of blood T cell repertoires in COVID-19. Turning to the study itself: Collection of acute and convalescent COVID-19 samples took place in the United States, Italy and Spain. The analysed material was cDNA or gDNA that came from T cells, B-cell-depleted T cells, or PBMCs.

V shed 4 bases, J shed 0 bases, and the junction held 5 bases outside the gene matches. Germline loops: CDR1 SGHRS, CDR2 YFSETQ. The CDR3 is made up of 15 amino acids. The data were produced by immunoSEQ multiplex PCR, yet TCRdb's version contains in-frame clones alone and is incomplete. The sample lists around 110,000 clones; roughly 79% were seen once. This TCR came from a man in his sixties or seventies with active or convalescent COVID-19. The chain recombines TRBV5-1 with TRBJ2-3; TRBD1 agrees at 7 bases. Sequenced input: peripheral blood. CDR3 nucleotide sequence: TGCGCCAGCAGCCCCGGGACAGTCAGCACAGATACGCAGTATTTT. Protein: CASSPGTVSTDTQYF.